What follows are 27 T cell receptor beta chains derived from one specimen sequenced in a study of T cell responses to AZD1222 COVID-19 vaccine. Using immunoSEQ multiplex PCR, the repertoire was profiled, and TCRdb retains in-frame clones only, with some absent. The sample has some 140,000 clones, 80% to 90% seen once; the top ten hold about 6%. Here the sequenced sample was peripheral blood, taken on day 0 of AZD1222 vaccination. These receptors all come from an adult in good health.

This clone appeared a single time. V is TRBV25-1 and J is TRBJ2-1; 10 nucleotides match TRBD2. CDR3 length: 16 amino acids. With V trimmed by 0 bases and J by 4 bases, 3 bases remained unmatched. The V gene's germline CDR1 is MGHDK and CDR2 SYGVNS. The CDR3 coding sequence is TGTGCCAGCAGTGAATATTTAGCGGGAGGTTACAATGAGCAGTTCTTC. It is translated as CASSEYLAGGYNEQFF. Full variable domain (rest looked up from reference TRBV25-1 and TRBJ2-1): EADIYQTPRYLVIGTGKKITLECSQTMGHDKMYWYQQDPGMELHLIHYSYGVNSTEKGDLSSESTVSRIRTEHFPLTLESARPSHTSQYLCASSEYLAGGYNEQFFGPGTRLTVL.

The CDR3: CASSVNLGTGTQDYGYTF. In nucleotides, the CDR3 is TGTGCCAGCAGCGTGAACCTCGGGACAGGGACGCAGGACTATGGCTACACCTTC. This chain links TRBV9 with TRBJ1-2; 9 nucleotides agree with TRBD1. Germline CDR1 is SGDLS and CDR2 is YYNGEE. Trimming took 2 bases from V and 3 from J; bases not matched to a gene: 14. The CDR3 length is 18 residues.

The V gene is TRBV19, the J gene TRBJ2-7; the match to TRBD1 covers 9 bases. Germline trimming cut 6 bases from V and 2 bases from J; bases unmatched to any gene: 11. CDR1 and CDR2 from the germline V gene are LNHDA and SQIVND (reference sequence). The CDR3 totals 16 residues. The chain's CDR3 is CASSRTGEPPTYEQYF. In DNA form, the CDR3 reads TGTGCCAGTAGCCGGACAGGGGAACCCCCTACCTACGAGCAGTACTTC.

V usage is TRBV28 and J usage is TRBJ2-3; a possible D gene is TRBD1 (5 bases). V was trimmed by 2 bases and J by 0 bases, leaving 9 bases between them. The germline gives CDR1 MDHEN, CDR2 SYDVKM. There are 15 residues in the CDR3. Written as DNA, the CDR3 is TGTGCCAGCAGTTTAATGACAGCTAGCACAGATACGCAGTATTTT. This sequence encodes CASSLMTASTDTQYF.

The chain carries TRBV5-6 and TRBJ2-1; 9 nucleotides line up with TRBD2. The CDR3 spans 15 residues. V lost 0 bases to trimming and J lost 7 bases; unmatched junction nucleotides: 5. CDR1 and CDR2 (germline): SGHDT, YYEEEE. For the CDR3, the DNA is TGTGCCAGCAGCTTGGAGGGTAGCGGGAGAAATGAGCAGTTCTTC. It translates to CASSLEGSGRNEQFF.

The chain combines TRBV7-8 with TRBJ1-4; TRBD1 might be the D (6 bases). The CDR3 loop spans 15 amino acids. The germline CDR1 and CDR2 sequences are SGHVS and FQNEAQ. V dropped 5 bases and J dropped 0 bases, with 10 bases sitting between them. CDR3 sequence (DNA): TGTGCCAGCAGCCCCCACAGGGCAACTAATGAAAAACTGTTTTTT. Translation: CASSPHRATNEKLFF.

Note on this clone: Other nucleotide sequences from this sample produce the same CDR3. The genes are TRBV12-3 or TRBV12-4 and TRBJ2-7; TRBD1 agrees at 7 bases. The CDR3 is made up of 13 amino acids. The V gene end was trimmed by 5 bases and the J gene end by 0 bases; junction bases not matched to a gene: 1. CDR3 in DNA: TGTGCCAGCAGTCGGGACAGCTCCTACGAGCAGTACTTC. Encoded protein: CASSRDSSYEQYF.

This clone was recorded once. The chain is built from TRBV12-5 and TRBJ2-2, with 8 bases fitting TRBD1. V lost 0 bases, J lost 1 base, and 4 bases stayed unmatched. The CDR3 has 17 amino acids. CDR1 and CDR2 (germline): LGHNT, FRNRAP. Here the CDR3 reads CASGLVTGTGNTGELFF. The CDR3 DNA follows: TGTGCTAGTGGTTTGGTAACCGGGACAGGGAACACCGGGGAGCTGTTTTTT.

The chain has TRBV29-1 and TRBJ1-1; D remains ambiguous. V lost 7 bases to trimming and J lost 1 base, with 4 bases between them. This CDR3 is built from 10 residues. The germline V gene encodes CDR1 SQVTM and CDR2 ANQGSEA. CDR3 in DNA: TGCAGCGGCGGGAACACTGAAGCTTTCTTT. This sequence encodes CSGGNTEAFF.

CDR3 sequence reads: CASSFRTGWETQYF. DNA for the CDR3: TGTGCCAGCAGCTTCCGGACAGGCTGGGAGACCCAGTACTTC. This chain connects TRBV7-2 to TRBJ2-5; 7 bases agree with TRBD1. There are 14 residues in the CDR3. Germline V gene sequence: CDR1 SGHTA, CDR2 FQGNSA. V lost 3 bases to trimming and J lost 5 bases; unmatched junction nucleotides: 6.

The rearrangement joins TRBV6-1 to TRBJ2-7; 10 bases align to TRBD1. Per germline, CDR1 MNHNS and CDR2 SASEGT. The CDR3 sequence is 14 residues long. V dropped 2 bases and J dropped 3; count of bases not matched to a gene: 1. Here the CDR3 DNA reads TGTGCCAGCAGTGAATGGGACAGGGGCTACGAGCAGTACTTC. This codes for CASSEWDRGYEQYF.

The chain combines TRBV5-1 with TRBJ1-3; D ambiguous. The germline gives CDR1 SGHRS, CDR2 YFSETQ. The CDR3 loop spans 15 amino acids. V shed 0 bases and J shed 0 bases, with 7 bases lying between them. Written as DNA, the CDR3 is TGCGCCAGCAGCTTGGAAACGGGCTCTGGAAACACCATATATTTT. It yields the protein CASSLETGSGNTIYF.

In its sample, this clone was seen once. J is TRBJ2-5 and V is TRBV4-3, with D maybe TRBD1 (6 bases). V gave up 1 base and J gave up 3 bases, with 12 bases separating them. The germline gives CDR1 LGHNA, CDR2 YSLEER. The CDR3 runs to 15 residues. This CDR3 is CASSQGSGGKETQYF. The DNA for the CDR3 is TGCGCCAGCAGCCAAGGGTCTGGGGGCAAAGAGACCCAGTACTTC.

This CDR3 is CASSQRGYQPQHF. DNA of the CDR3: TGTGCCAGCAGCCAGCGAGGATATCAGCCCCAGCATTTT. This chain uses TRBV5-6 with TRBJ1-5; D gene unclear. Germline V gene lookup returns CDR1 SGHDT and CDR2 YYEEEE. CDR3 length equals 13 residues. The ends were cut back, 4 bases at V and 5 bases at J, with 10 bases in the middle.

The genes are TRBV24-1 and TRBJ1-2; D is unresolved. In germline, CDR1 is KGHDR, CDR2 SFDVKD. The CDR3 is made up of 14 amino acids. V lost 2 bases and J 5 bases, leaving 11 bases between the germline ends. The CDR3 region is CATSDSRRVYGYTF. CDR3 DNA sequence: TGTGCCACCAGTGATTCGCGAAGGGTATATGGCTACACCTTC.

The chain combines TRBV5-1 with TRBJ2-3; TRBD1 is a possible D gene (5 bases). Trimming pared 0 bases from V and 0 bases from J, leaving 8 bases between. Germline V gene data show CDR1 as SGHRS and CDR2 as YFSETQ. This CDR3 contains 15 residues. The CDR3, as DNA: TGCGCCAGCAGCTTGGTTCAGGGAAGCACAGATACGCAGTATTTT. It translates to CASSLVQGSTDTQYF.

Worth noting for this clone: The same CDR3 can be traced to other DNA sequences in this sample. The chain links TRBV20-1 to TRBJ2-2, with D unclear. Looked up from germline, CDR1 is DFQATT and CDR2 is SNEGSKA (reference sequence). V was pared by 5 bases and J by 4 bases, with 5 bases between. The CDR3 length is 11 residues. The CDR3 protein is CSALLTGELFF. The CDR3 coding sequence is TGCAGTGCTCTGCTCACCGGGGAGCTGTTTTTT.

The CDR3 DNA follows: TGTGCCACCAGTGATTTGTACAGGGTACAGTACTTC. Protein sequence: CATSDLYRVQYF. The V call is TRBV24-1, the J call TRBJ2-7, with D maybe TRBD1 (6 bases). The germline V and J ends were trimmed by 0 bases and 10 bases, with 9 bases remaining between them. There are 12 residues in the CDR3. Looked up from germline, CDR1 is KGHDR and CDR2 is SFDVKD.

The chain joins TRBV30 to TRBJ1-1; possibly TRBD1 for D (6 bases). CDR1 and CDR2 from the germline V gene are GTSNPN and SVGIG (reference sequence). The germline V and J ends were trimmed by 3 bases and 0 bases, with 14 bases remaining between them. The CDR3 length is 15 residues. CDR3 protein: CAWSGGQLLNTEAFF. In nucleotides, the CDR3 is TGTGCCTGGAGCGGAGGACAGCTTTTGAACACTGAAGCTTTCTTT.

The V gene is TRBV2, the J gene TRBJ1-2, with 7 bases that match TRBD1. This CDR3 has 14 amino acids. Trimming removed 7 bases from V and 7 bases from J; junction bases left unmatched: 12. CDR1 and CDR2 (germline): SNHLY, FYNNEI. The CDR3 spells CASNPGQGERGYTF. In DNA, the CDR3 is TGTGCCAGCAATCCGGGGCAGGGGGAACGTGGCTACACCTTC.

V gene TRBV5-1 combines with J gene TRBJ1-1, with unresolved D. This CDR3 contains 14 residues. From germline, CDR1 is SGHRS and CDR2 YFSETQ. Trimming took off 0 bases at V and 4 bases at J, with 10 bases between the two ends. CDR3 in amino acids: CASSLARGITEAFF. CDR3 DNA sequence: TGCGCCAGCAGCTTGGCGCGAGGGATCACTGAAGCTTTCTTT.

This chain connects TRBV12-5 to TRBJ2-1, with a weak D call TRBD2 (6 bases). Trimming left V 1 base short and J 2 bases short, with 21 bases between. Germline CDR1 LGHNT, CDR2 FRNRAP. The CDR3 is 19 residues long. The CDR3 DNA is TGTGCTAGTGGTTTGGGGATTGCGGGACCTGCCCGGGCCTACAATGAGCAGTTCTTC. It encodes CASGLGIAGPARAYNEQFF.

Only one count was recorded for this clone. This rearrangement joins TRBV19 to TRBJ1-6; 10 positions match TRBD1. Trimming cost V 5 bases and J 5 bases; bases outside gene matches: 6. Per the germline V gene, CDR1 is LNHDA and CDR2 is SQIVND (reference sequence). This CDR3 is 16 amino acids long. CDR3 region: CASSEGQGLHNSPLHF. Here the CDR3 DNA reads TGTGCCAGTAGTGAGGGACAGGGGTTGCATAATTCACCCCTCCACTTT.

This clone was observed once. V is TRBV6-5 and J is TRBJ1-2; no definite D call. CDR1 MNHEY and CDR2 SVGAGI come from the germline V gene. This CDR3 is 13 amino acids long. Trimming removed 8 bases from V and 2 bases from J, with 12 bases in between. CDR3 DNA: TGTGCCAGCGGTCAGGTGGCAAACTATGGCTACACCTTC. Translated, it gives CASGQVANYGYTF.

This sequence joins TRBV19 and TRBJ1-4; weak D call: TRBD1 (5 bases). Deletions cut 3 bases from V and 0 bases from J, with 17 bases between. Per germline, CDR1 LNHDA and CDR2 SQIVND (reference sequence). CDR3 size: 18 residues. CDR3: CASSIAAPTGATNEKLFF. The CDR3 DNA reads as TGTGCCAGTAGTATTGCTGCCCCCACAGGTGCAACTAATGAAAAACTGTTTTTT.

The genes are TRBV6-5 and TRBJ2-7; tentative D call: TRBD2 (6 bases). Trimming stripped 6 bases from V and 0 bases from J, with 15 bases between. This CDR3 comprises 15 residues. Germline lookup yields CDR1 MNHEY and CDR2 SVGAGI. CDR3 in DNA: TGTGCCAGCAGCACCTCTGGGGGAGGCTCCTACGAGCAGTACTTC. Amino acid sequence: CASSTSGGGSYEQYF.

The V call is TRBV27, the J call TRBJ2-7; tentative D call: TRBD2 (6 bases). The CDR3 runs to 14 residues. The V end lost 5 bases, the J end lost 6 bases, and 17 bases lay between the germline ends. CDR1 is MNHEY and CDR2 is SMNVEV in the germline V gene (reference sequence). The DNA of the CDR3 is TGTGCCAGCAGTACTAGCTTTTCCCTCTCCGAGCAGTACTTC. It codes for CASSTSFSLSEQYF.